What follows are 5 T cell receptor beta chains derived from one specimen sequenced in a study of Graves' ophthalmopathy and Graves' hyperthyroidism. Investigators amplified TCR beta CDR3 regions from RNA transcripts. HTBI-primed RT-PCR formed the first round, and a multiplex PCR formed the second. TCRdb itself ran the multiplex PCR reads through MiXCR, one entry per CDR3 protein. The sample consists of about 370,000 distinct CDR3 sequences, approximately 20% of them appearing once. The sequenced material came from peripheral blood. The receptors come from a woman under 30 with Graves' ophthalmopathy.

The sample holds many counts of this clonotype. This rearrangement joins TRBV20-1 to TRBJ1-3; unclear D gene. The CDR3 runs 14 residues. Germline V lookup: CDR1 DFQATT, CDR2 SNEGSKA (reference sequence). V was clipped by 3 bases and J by 3 bases, with 12 bases between them. CDR3 bases: TGCAGTGCTAGTCCTCAGAGGGATGGAAACACCATATATTTT. It yields the protein CSASPQRDGNTIYF.

The CDR3 is CASSAQGRMETQYF. CDR3 DNA sequence: TGTGCCAGCAGTGCCCAGGGTAGAATGGAGACCCAGTACTTC. The rearrangement joins TRBV2 to TRBJ2-5; tentatively, D is TRBD1 (5 bases). Germline CDR1 is SNHLY and CDR2 is FYNNEI. CDR3 length: 14 amino acids. V was shortened by 4 bases and J by 5 bases, with 14 bases between the two germline ends. Looking up the rest from reference TRBV2 and TRBJ2-5 gives the full variable domain: EPEVTQTPSHQVTQMGQEVILRCVPISNHLYFYWYRQILGQKVEFLVSFYNNEISEKSEIFDDQFSVERPDGSNFTLKIRSTKLEDSAMYFCASSAQGRMETQYFGPGTRLLVL.

The V and J genes are TRBV11-2 and TRBJ2-2; 11 nucleotides agree with TRBD2. CDR1 is SGHAT, CDR2 FQNNGV, per germline. V lost 4 bases and J lost 4; bases outside the gene matches: 5. CDR3 length equals 16 residues. CDR3 amino acids: CASSSLAGGGTGELFF. CDR3 DNA sequence: TGTGCCAGCAGCTCGTTAGCGGGGGGGGGCACCGGGGAGCTGTTTTTT.

This clonotype was counted at least ten times. This chain connects TRBV6-1 to TRBJ1-6; D is undetermined. Germline V gene sequence: CDR1 MNHNS, CDR2 SASEGT. The CDR3 is made up of 16 amino acids. The V gene lost 4 bases and the J gene lost 0 bases, with 10 bases spanning the gap. This CDR3 is CASSGCSGSYNSPLHF. The CDR3 nucleotides read TGTGCCAGCAGTGGGTGTAGCGGCTCCTATAATTCACCCCTCCACTTT.

This chain joins TRBV12-3 or TRBV12-4 and TRBJ2-5; TRBD1 aligns across 7 bases. The CDR3 has 14 amino acids. The V segment lost 8 bases and the J segment 2 bases; nucleotides outside the gene matches: 8. CDR3 protein: CASSGTALQETQYF. Here the CDR3 DNA reads TGTGCCAGCTCCGGGACAGCGCTGCAAGAGACCCAGTACTTC.